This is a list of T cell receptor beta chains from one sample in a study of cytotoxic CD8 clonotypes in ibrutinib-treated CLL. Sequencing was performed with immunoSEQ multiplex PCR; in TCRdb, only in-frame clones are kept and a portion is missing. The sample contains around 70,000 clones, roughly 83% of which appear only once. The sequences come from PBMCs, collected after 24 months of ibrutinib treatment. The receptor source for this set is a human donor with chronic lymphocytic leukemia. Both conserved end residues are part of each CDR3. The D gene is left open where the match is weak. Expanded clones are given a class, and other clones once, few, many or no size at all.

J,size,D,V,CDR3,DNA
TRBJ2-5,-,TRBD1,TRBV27,CASSADRVQETQYF,TGTGCCAGCAGTGCAGACAGGGTCCAAGAGACCCAGTACTTC
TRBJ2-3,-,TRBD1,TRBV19,CASRGTGTDTQYF,TGTGCCAGTAGGGGGACAGGGACAGATACGCAGTATTTT
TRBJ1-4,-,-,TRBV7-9,CASSLSSGSVTNEKLFF,TGTGCCAGCAGCTTATCTTCGGGTTCGGTAACTAATGAAAAACTGTTTTTT
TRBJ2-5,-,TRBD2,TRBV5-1,CASSLGVGTSHLQETQYF,TGCGCCAGCAGCTTGGGCGTGGGGACTAGCCATTTACAAGAGACCCAGTACTTC
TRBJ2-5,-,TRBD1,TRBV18,CASSPRQGLQETQYF,TGTGCCAGCTCACCTCGACAGGGCCTCCAAGAGACCCAGTACTTC
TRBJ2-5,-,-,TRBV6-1,CASMEGAGQETQYF,TGTGCCAGCATGGAGGGGGCAGGACAAGAGACCCAGTACTTC
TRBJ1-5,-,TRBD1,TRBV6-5,CASSYAGGSQPQHF,TGTGCCAGCAGTTACGCAGGGGGGTCTCAGCCCCAGCATTTT
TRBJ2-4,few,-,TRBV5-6,CASSYRGNIQYF,TGTGCCAGCAGCTACCGTGGAAACATTCAGTACTTC
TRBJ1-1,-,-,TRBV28,CASSLAGMVTEAFF,TGTGCCAGCAGTTTAGCGGGGATGGTCACTGAAGCTTTCTTT
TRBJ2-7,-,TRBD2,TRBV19,CASSQTSGKFYEQYF,TGTGCCAGTAGCCAGACTAGCGGGAAATTCTACGAGCAGTACTTC
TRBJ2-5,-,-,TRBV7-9,CASSYGQSQETQYF,TGTGCCAGCAGCTACGGACAGAGCCAAGAGACCCAGTACTTC
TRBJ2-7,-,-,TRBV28,CASSFPSFGYEQYF,TGTGCCAGCAGTTTCCCCAGTTTTGGCTACGAGCAGTACTTC
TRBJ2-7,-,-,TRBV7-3,CASSLPRRDGGPYEQYF,TGTGCCAGCAGCTTACCCCGCCGGGACGGGGGGCCCTACGAGCAGTACTTC
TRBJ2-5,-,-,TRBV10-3,CAISVTRQETQYF,TGTGCCATCAGTGTCACCCGACAAGAGACCCAGTACTTC
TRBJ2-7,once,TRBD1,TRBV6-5,CASSRDRSYEQYF,TGTGCCAGCAGTCGGGACAGGTCCTACGAGCAGTACTTC
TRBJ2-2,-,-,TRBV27,CASSLPGRKNTGELFF,TGTGCCAGCAGTTTGCCGGGACGGAAGAACACCGGGGAGCTGTTTTTT
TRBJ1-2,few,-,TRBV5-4,CASGRGSGGYTF,TGTGCCAGCGGCAGGGGATCGGGCGGCTACACCTTC
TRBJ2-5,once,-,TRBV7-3,CASSGGAEETQYF,TGTGCCAGCAGCGGAGGGGCAGAAGAGACCCAGTACTTC
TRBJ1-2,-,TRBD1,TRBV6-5,CASSSQGYGYTF,TGTGCCAGCAGTTCACAGGGGTATGGCTACACCTTC
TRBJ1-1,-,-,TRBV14,CASSQAGRYTEAFF,TGTGCCAGCAGCCAAGCCGGACGGTACACTGAAGCTTTCTTT
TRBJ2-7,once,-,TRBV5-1,CASSFGGSWEQYF,TGCGCCAGCAGCTTTGGGGGCTCTTGGGAGCAGTACTTC
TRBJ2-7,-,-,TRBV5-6,CASSLGQLEQYF,TGTGCCAGCAGCTTGGGCCAGCTCGAGCAGTACTTC
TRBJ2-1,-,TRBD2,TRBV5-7,CASSPGLAHYNEQFF,TGTGCCAGCAGCCCTGGACTAGCCCACTACAATGAGCAGTTCTTC
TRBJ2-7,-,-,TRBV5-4,CASSGTGTLPPQHF,TGTGCCAGCAGCGGAACCGGGACTCTGCCTCCCCAGCACTTC
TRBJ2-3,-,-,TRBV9,CASSVLAASTDTQYF,TGTGCCAGCAGCGTACTAGCAGCTAGCACAGATACGCAGTATTTT
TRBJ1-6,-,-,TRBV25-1,CASSESGDNSPLHF,TGTGCCAGCAGTGAATCGGGCGATAATTCACCCCTCCACTTT
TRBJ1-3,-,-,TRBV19,CASSPQGTRYSGNTIYF,TGTGCCAGTTCCCCACAGGGCACCCGTTACTCTGGAAACACCATATATTTT
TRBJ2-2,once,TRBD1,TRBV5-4,CASSPGQGLKTGELFF,TGTGCCAGCAGCCCCGGACAGGGCTTAAAAACCGGGGAGCTGTTTTTT
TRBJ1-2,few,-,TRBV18,CASSPLPTGENGYTF,TGTGCCAGCTCACCTCTTCCGACAGGCGAGAATGGCTACACCTTC
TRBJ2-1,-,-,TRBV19,CASSLLANEQFF,TGTGCCAGTAGTCTCTTAGCTAATGAGCAGTTCTTC
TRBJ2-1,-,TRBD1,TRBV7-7,CASSASGAGGDPMFF,TGTGCCAGCAGCGCGTCCGGGGCAGGGGGCGACCCAATGTTCTTC
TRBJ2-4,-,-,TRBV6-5,CASSYSELAKNIQYF,TGTGCCAGCAGTTACAGTGAGCTAGCCAAAAACATTCAGTACTTC
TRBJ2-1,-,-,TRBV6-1,CASSISGGDNEQFF,TGTGCCAGCAGTATAAGTGGGGGCGACAATGAGCAGTTCTTC
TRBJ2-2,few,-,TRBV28,CASSFITGELFF,TGTGCCAGCAGTTTTATCACCGGGGAGCTGTTTTTT
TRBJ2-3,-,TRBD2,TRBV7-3,CASSLGGGGADTQYF,TGTGCCAGCAGCTTAGGCGGGGGAGGGGCAGATACGCAGTATTTT
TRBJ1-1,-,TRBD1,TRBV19,CASSMGQGVTEAFF,TGTGCCAGTAGTATGGGACAGGGTGTAACTGAAGCTTTCTTT
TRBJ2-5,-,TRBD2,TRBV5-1,CASSLSGIQETQYF,TGCGCCAGCAGCTTAAGCGGGATCCAAGAGACCCAGTACTTC
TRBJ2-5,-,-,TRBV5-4,CASSFSVETQYF,TGTGCCAGCAGCTTCTCGGTTGAGACCCAGTACTTC
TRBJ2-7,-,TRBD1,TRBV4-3,CASSQEQGGIQGEQYF,TGCGCCAGCAGCCAAGAACAGGGGGGTATCCAGGGCGAGCAGTACTTC
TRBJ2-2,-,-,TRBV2,CASSEGRASNTGELFF,TGTGCCAGCAGTGAAGGACGGGCCTCCAACACCGGGGAGCTGTTTTTT
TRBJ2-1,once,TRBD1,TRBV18,CASSPVGQGAVYNEQFF,TGTGCCAGCTCACCCGTTGGACAGGGCGCGGTATACAATGAGCAGTTCTTC